Detailed here is one TCR beta chain. Naive CD8 isolation took CD45RO-negative cells positively selected for CCR7 and excluded terminally differentiated effector memory CD45RA+ cells. Germline V gives CDR1 WNHNN, CDR2 SYGVQD (reference sequence). This CDR3 is 14 amino acids long. The V end lost 4 bases, the J end lost 8 bases, and 17 bases lay between the germline ends. The data derive from a study of shared clonotypes between healthy human individuals. The assay was immunoSEQ multiplex PCR, and TCRdb's table has in-frame clones only and misses some. The sample yields about 2.1 million clones, 85% to 95% seen once.

This TCR derives from a man aged 18-30 years in good health. Some clones in this sample may be carry-over from other donors' samples. The chain links TRBV10-1 to TRBJ1-2; possible D gene TRBD1, 6 bases. The sample consisted of naive CD8+ T cells from PBMCs. The CDR3 bases are TGCGCCAGCAGTGGGTTTCTTGGGGGCAGGGGCTACACCTTC. It translates to CASSGFLGGRGYTF.